This paragraph reports one T cell receptor beta chain. This clonotype turned up a few times. No antigen is known for it. The record has no base qualities; no much larger clone is one base away. The library relied on UMI-ligation and nested PCR. The beta constant-region primer was an equimolar mix of two oligonucleotides covering both TRBC1 and TRBC2. T4 RNA ligase 1 ligated a single-stranded oligonucleotide carrying the SP2 primer and a 12-nucleotide UMI to the cDNA 3' end. The ligated cDNA went through four rounds of PCR with nested alpha and beta constant-region primers together with the SP2 primer. Incubation of the ligation reaction was carried out at 16 degrees C for 20-24 hours. To avoid over-amplification, PCR2 was usually performed as a SYBR Green qPCR and halted once a predetermined threshold was reached. All purifications after the first were performed with Agencourt AMPure XP magnetic beads. Library amounts were measured by Qubit and library quality was assessed on a TapeStation, where the main peak was expected at around 650 bp. Sequencing of the pooled libraries was done on an Illumina MiSeq using v2 2x251 paired-end kits, which typically yielded roughly 0.9-2.2 million reads per sample. Each sample was pooled at 4 nM, and roughly 4.5-7.5% PhiX was included to help cluster recognition. The study's processing was this. Using tag matching that tolerated one base-pair mismatch, Decombinator assigned V and J genes to FASTQ reads that had been processed by Demultiplexor. Collapsinator used UMIs to correct both sequencing errors and frequency errors arising from PCR heterogeneity. CDR3Translator translated TCRs and extracted CDR3s from the conserved cysteine to the FGXG phenylalanine, flagging non-productive sequences. Gini, Shannon entropy and inverse Simpson indices were calculated on repertoires subsampled to equal numbers of UMI-defined TCRs. Power-law fits to clonotype abundance distributions were performed by maximum likelihood within the linear range. When run on a single naive CD8 sample, MIGEC and the pipeline yielded similar UMI counts, similar unique TCR numbers and similar clonal distributions. The repertoires were searched for 6,000 to 9,500 CMV-associated CDR3 sequences that had been compiled from VDJdb and a published dataset. Clones were called with MiXCR by TCRdb after fastp trimmed the public reads at Q25, and only in-frame beta chains were retained. Each CDR3 protein appears once, grouped with its most common genes and DNA. The V and J calls, along with clone size, are taken from TCRdb and not from the paper's own processing. Within this sample are 37,000 or so distinct CDR3 sequences, with approximately 12% of them counted one time only. The top ten constitute around 20% of the sample.

TCR alpha and beta chain libraries were amplified separately from the second PCR step onward. To determine each donor's CMV status, fresh PBMCs were stimulated overnight with CMV viral lysate, and IFNgamma production from CD4+ T cells was then assessed. CD4 T cells were positively selected with Miltenyi beads, followed by positive selection of CD8 T cells from the CD4-negative fraction. Cells were stained for CD3, CD4, CD8, CD45RA, CD27 and a live/dead dye and were sorted on a BD Aria II into four subsets based on CD45RA and CD27. For sorting, CD45RA-CD27- cells were defined as effector memory cells, while CD45RA+CD27- cells were defined as EMRA cells. Blood was obtained from a few healthy volunteers, and the blood from each volunteer was fractionated into CD4 and CD8 T cells and subsequently into four differentiation subsets. Roughly 120 ml of peripheral blood was collected from each donor, and PBMC were isolated by Ficoll-Paque PLUS density-gradient centrifugation. Sorted cells were lysed in RLT buffer, and RNA was extracted with a Qiagen RNeasy kit and stored at -80°C.

Reading the germline V gene (reference sequence) gives CDR1 LNHDA and CDR2 SQIVND. The cysteine opens and the phenylalanine closes a CDR3 of 15 amino acids. Only the CDR3 portion is preserved as DNA: 45 bases, with reading frame beginning at the first base. The junction carries 16 bases between V and J, which are trimmed by 6 bases and 4 bases respectively. The data originate from a study of naive and memory T cell subsets (dated by TCRdb to about 2017). As for the study more broadly: The study applied an open-source, UMI-based TCR alpha and beta sequencing pipeline to sorted naive and memory peripheral blood T cell subsets. Complete agreement was observed between the functional CMV T cell responses and the IgG serology results. RNA was DNase-treated and reverse transcribed with TCR constant-region primers, mostly using SuperScript III.

The research as a whole found: Gini index rose and Shannon and inverse Simpson diversity fell from naive through CM, EM and EMRA in both CD4 and CD8 cells. Following error correction, more than 95% of naive TCR sequences occurred only once, which made naive abundance distributions much steeper than those of memory subsets. A power law was followed by TCR abundance, with an exponent that differed between naive and memory subsets but was consistent across the three individuals. No ground truth was available to validate the repertoire findings for the naive and memory subsets. A clonotype was defined as a single alpha or beta chain sequence rather than as a paired alpha/beta receptor. RNA-based TCR counts may be influenced by expression changes linked to T cell activation and differentiation.

Sequencing was carried out using effector memory CD4+ T cells from blood. What this sample's cell subset or site label stands for: effector memory, CD45RA- CD27-. The V and J segments used are TRBV19 and TRBJ2-1, with the D gene tentatively TRBD1 or TRBD2, based on 5 matching bases in each. The sequence was obtained from a human donor in good health. CDR3 region: CASSPGTELYNEQFF. The nucleotide sequence reads as follows: TGTGCCAGTAGCCCCGGGACGGAGTTATACAATGAGCAGTTCTTC.